A single sample is the source of the 26 T cell receptor beta chains below, sequenced in a study of cytomegalovirus exposure and HLA in healthy donors. Use of 60 Vbeta and 13 Jbeta primers characterized the PCR. The assay was immunoSEQ multiplex PCR, and TCRdb's table has in-frame clones only and misses some. This table holds 220,000 or so clones, 82% found once. The source material was PBMCs. The receptors here all came from a woman in her thirties or forties in good health and CMV-seronegative.

V gene TRBV5-1 combines with J gene TRBJ1-1; 9 nucleotides match TRBD1. V dropped 3 bases and J dropped 5; count of bases not matched to a gene: 8. The CDR3 is made up of 15 amino acids. CDR1 and CDR2 from the germline V gene are SGHRS and YFSETQ. The CDR3 nucleotides read TGCGCCAGCAGCTCACGACAGGGGGGTTTGACTGAAGCTTTCTTT. Translating it yields CASSSRQGGLTEAFF. Full variable domain (outside the CDR3, taken from reference TRBV5-1 and TRBJ1-1): KAGVTQTPRYLIKTRGQQVTLSCSPISGHRSVSWYQQTPGQGLQFLFEYFSETQRNKGNFPGRFSGRQFSNSRSEMNVSTLELGDSALYLCASSSRQGGLTEAFFGQGTRLTVV.

The chain has TRBV11-2 and TRBJ2-5; D ambiguous. V lost 5 bases and J 1 base, leaving 8 bases between the germline ends. CDR1 and CDR2 from the germline V gene are SGHAT and FQNNGV. CDR3 length equals 13 residues. The chain's CDR3 is CASSHQFQETQYF. The CDR3 nucleotides read TGTGCCAGCAGCCATCAATTCCAAGAGACCCAGTACTTC.

This chain connects TRBV5-1 to TRBJ2-7; 9 bases align to TRBD2. V trimming: 9 bases; J trimming: 5 bases; junction bases outside the gene matches: 18. The CDR3 contains 16 residues. Germline V gene lookup returns CDR1 SGHRS and CDR2 YFSETQ. The CDR3, as DNA: TGCGCCACGACGATCTTTCCCAGCGGGAGGAGCGACGAGCAGTACTTC. As protein: CATTIFPSGRSDEQYF. The full variable domain, its missing parts supplied by reference TRBV5-1 and TRBJ2-7, is KAGVTQTPRYLIKTRGQQVTLSCSPISGHRSVSWYQQTPGQGLQFLFEYFSETQRNKGNFPGRFSGRQFSNSRSEMNVSTLELGDSALYLCATTIFPSGRSDEQYFGPGTRLTVT.

This clone was detected only a few times. The CDR3 nucleotides are TGTGCCAGCAGGAGGCCGCCCGGTGGCTACACCTTC. Protein: CASRRPPGGYTF. The V gene is TRBV5-6, the J gene TRBJ1-2; D is unclear. V lost 5 bases and J lost 7, with 12 bases in between. The length of the CDR3 is 12 residues. Germline loops: CDR1 SGHDT, CDR2 YYEEEE. The full variable domain, rest sourced from reference TRBV5-6 and TRBJ1-2, is DAGVTQSPTHLIKTRGQQVTLRCSPKSGHDTVSWYQQALGQGPQFIFQYYEEEERQRGNFPDRFSGHQFPNYSSELNVNALLLGDSALYLCASRRPPGGYTFGSGTRLTVV.

The genes are TRBV5-6 and TRBJ1-1; unclear D gene. Germline V gene lookup returns CDR1 SGHDT and CDR2 YYEEEE. V was pared by 3 bases and J by 6 bases, with 15 bases between. This CDR3 region has 14 residues. The CDR3 bases are TGTGCCAGCAGCTACTCTACGGGTTTTCCTGAAGCTTTCTTT. Translating gives CASSYSTGFPEAFF.

The V gene is TRBV27, the J gene TRBJ2-7; 7 positions agree with TRBD1. The germline V gene has CDR1 MNHEY and CDR2 SMNVEV (reference sequence). The V segment lost 1 base and the J segment 7 bases; nucleotides outside the gene matches: 4. This CDR3 contains 13 residues. CDR3 in amino acids: CASSLYRGGEQYF. As DNA, the CDR3 is TGTGCCAGCAGTTTATACAGGGGTGGGGAGCAGTACTTC.

The genes are TRBV5-1 and TRBJ1-3; D not resolved. The CDR3 runs to 14 residues. The V end lost 0 bases, the J end lost 3 bases, and 7 bases lay between the germline ends. The germline V gene encodes CDR1 SGHRS and CDR2 YFSETQ. CDR3 sequence reads: CASSLGQFGNTIYF. In DNA form, the CDR3 reads TGCGCCAGCAGCTTGGGTCAGTTTGGAAACACCATATATTTT.

The chain is built from TRBV27 and TRBJ1-4; no clear D. The CDR3 consists of 15 residues. CDR1 and CDR2 (germline): MNHEY, SMNVEV (reference sequence). V lost 6 bases, J lost 10 bases, and 21 bases lay in between. CDR3 nucleotide sequence: TGTGCCAGCAGCCAGGCATGGACTCCTTCTGGAAAACTGTTTTTT. Translating it yields CASSQAWTPSGKLFF. Full variable domain (missing parts from reference TRBV27 and TRBJ1-4): EAQVTQNPRYLITVTGKKLTVTCSQNMNHEYMSWYRQDPGLGLRQIYYSMNVEVTDKGDVPEGYKVSRKEKRNFPLILESPSPNQTSLYFCASSQAWTPSGKLFFGSGTQLSVL.

This chain joins TRBV7-9 and TRBJ2-1; D is possibly TRBD2 (5 bases). This CDR3 comprises 14 residues. Germline CDR1 reads SEHNR; CDR2 reads FQNEAQ (reference sequence). Trimming removed 5 bases from V and 0 bases from J, with 8 bases in between. For the CDR3, the DNA is TGTGCCAGCAGCCCGAGCGGCTCCTACAATGAGCAGTTCTTC. Encoded protein: CASSPSGSYNEQFF.

This clone appeared a few times. The chain employs TRBV19 and TRBJ1-1; D is unclear. Trimming removed 3 bases at V and 8 bases at J, with 13 bases between. The CDR3 length is 13 residues. Germline V gives CDR1 LNHDA, CDR2 SQIVND (reference sequence). In DNA form, the CDR3 reads TGTGCCAGTAGTATTTCGGGTGCGAGGGAAGCTTTCTTT. This sequence encodes CASSISGAREAFF.

This sequence joins TRBV7-3 and TRBJ2-5; tentative D call: TRBD2 (5 bases). V was clipped by 0 bases and J by 3 bases, with 8 bases between them. This CDR3 is 14 amino acids long. Germline V gene data show CDR1 as SGHTA and CDR2 as FQGTGA. The CDR3 DNA reads TGTGCCAGCAGCTTAACTAGCGCAAAAGAGACCCAGTACTTC. It is translated as CASSLTSAKETQYF.

This rearrangement joins TRBV7-9 to TRBJ2-5, with TRBD1 matching over 7 bases. From germline, CDR1 is SEHNR and CDR2 FQNEAQ (reference sequence). The CDR3 is 13 amino acids. V was clipped by 8 bases and J by 0 bases; unmatched bases: 3. The DNA of the CDR3 is TGTGCCAGCGCTACAGGGGACCAAGAGACCCAGTACTTC. Translation: CASATGDQETQYF.

The gene calls are TRBV9 and TRBJ1-1; possible D gene TRBD1, 6 bases. The CDR3 runs to 13 residues. CDR1 SGDLS and CDR2 YYNGEE come from the germline V gene. Trimming shortened V by 0 bases and J by 11 bases, and 14 bases separated the two germline ends. CDR3 sequence reads: CASSVGEGGLAFF. The CDR3 DNA reads TGTGCCAGCAGCGTAGGGGAGGGGGGACTGGCTTTCTTT.

This chain uses TRBV27 with TRBJ1-1, with no clear D. The length of the CDR3 is 14 residues. The germline V gene has CDR1 MNHEY and CDR2 SMNVEV (reference sequence). Trimming shortened V by 7 bases and J by 3 bases, and 15 bases separated the two germline ends. DNA of the CDR3: TGTGCCAGCATGGCCAGGCTCGTATACACTGAAGCTTTCTTT. This translates into CASMARLVYTEAFF.

V is TRBV4-2 and J is TRBJ2-1, with 9 bases matching TRBD2. V gave up 3 bases and J gave up 7 bases; unmatched junction bases: 16. This CDR3 contains 18 residues. The germline gives CDR1 LGHNA, CDR2 YNFKEQ. CDR3 sequence reads: CASSQLEAGGPQGNEQFF. The CDR3 region has the DNA TGTGCCAGCAGCCAGTTAGAGGCGGGAGGGCCCCAGGGGAATGAGCAGTTCTTC.

Worth noting for this clone: A read error may produce the germline difference seen at one junction end. The chain links TRBV2 to TRBJ2-3; D is perhaps TRBD2 (6 bases). This CDR3 is built from 13 residues. CDR1 is SNHLY, CDR2 FYNNEI, per germline. The CDR3 DNA reads TGCGGTGTAGCGGTACTAAGCACAGATACGCAGTATTTT. This gives the protein CGVAVLSTDTQYF.

This chain links TRBV30 with TRBJ2-5; D ambiguous. This CDR3 region has 13 residues. V lost 0 bases and J 0 bases, leaving 5 bases between the germline ends. Germline V gene sequence: CDR1 GTSNPN, CDR2 SVGIG (reference sequence). In DNA form, the CDR3 reads TGTGCCTGGAGTGTAAACTACCAAGAGACCCAGTACTTC. Translating it yields CAWSVNYQETQYF.

The chain is built from TRBV9 and TRBJ1-4; 7 bases agree with TRBD1. The V and J ends lost 1 base and 0 bases, in that order; junction bases with no gene match: 3. Germline CDR1 SGDLS, CDR2 YYNGEE. This CDR3 is built from 16 residues. The CDR3: CASSVRTGATNEKLFF. The CDR3 DNA reads as TGTGCCAGCAGCGTACGCACAGGGGCAACTAATGAAAAACTGTTTTTT.

This chain links TRBV4-1 with TRBJ2-7; 8 bases map to TRBD2. The CDR3 length is 15 residues. Germline loops: CDR1 MGHRA, CDR2 YSYEKL. V gave up 0 bases and J gave up 3 bases; unmatched junction bases: 4. CDR3 sequence: CASSQDPREGYEQYF. The CDR3, as DNA: TGCGCCAGCAGCCAAGATCCACGGGAGGGCTACGAGCAGTACTTC.

V is TRBV5-1 and J is TRBJ2-3; 7 bases match TRBD2. This CDR3 has 14 amino acids. CDR1 and CDR2 (germline): SGHRS, YFSETQ. V was pared by 6 bases and J by 0 bases, with 4 bases of the junction left unmatched. In nucleotides, the CDR3 is TGCGCCAGCAATGACGGGAGGAGCACAGATACGCAGTATTTT. Encoded protein: CASNDGRSTDTQYF.

The V call is TRBV5-1, the J call TRBJ1-5; 10 nucleotides match TRBD1. CDR3 length equals 15 residues. V was clipped by 1 base and J by 5 bases; unmatched bases: 3. Germline CDR1 and CDR2: SGHRS and YFSETQ. CDR3: CASSLTGQGHQPQHF. The CDR3, as DNA: TGCGCCAGCAGCTTGACGGGACAGGGGCATCAGCCCCAGCATTTT.

The chain uses TRBV29-1 and TRBJ2-7; 7 bases are shared with TRBD2. Trimming cost V 0 bases and J 4 bases; bases outside gene matches: 12. The CDR3 sequence is 16 residues long. Per the germline V gene, CDR1 is SQVTM and CDR2 is ANQGSEA. The CDR3 DNA is TGCAGCGTTGAAGATCTAGGGGAGGGCGGTCGGTACGAGCAGTACTTC. It is translated as CSVEDLGEGGRYEQYF.

The chain couples TRBV27 to TRBJ1-1; TRBD1 might be the D (6 bases). The CDR3 totals 15 residues. CDR1 and CDR2 (germline): MNHEY, SMNVEV (reference sequence). V dropped 6 bases and J dropped 0 bases, with 14 bases sitting between them. This CDR3 reads CASSPQGRLNTEAFF. In DNA, the CDR3 is TGTGCCAGCAGCCCGCAGGGGCGATTGAACACTGAAGCTTTCTTT.

The chain carries TRBV19 and TRBJ2-3, with 9 bases matching TRBD2. Trimming cost V 0 bases and J 0 bases; bases outside gene matches: 4. The CDR3 loop spans 17 amino acids. Germline CDR1 and CDR2: LNHDA and SQIVND (reference sequence). Written as DNA, the CDR3 is TGTGCCAGTAGTATAGATACTAGCGGGCGTAGCACAGATACGCAGTATTTT. This encodes CASSIDTSGRSTDTQYF. Supplemented by reference TRBV19 and TRBJ2-3, the full variable domain reads DGGITQSPKYLFRKEGQNVTLSCEQNLNHDAMYWYRQDPGQGLRLIYYSQIVNDFQKGDIAEGYSVSREKKESFPLTVTSAQKNPTAFYLCASSIDTSGRSTDTQYFGPGTRLTVL.

The chain combines TRBV29-1 with TRBJ1-1; D not resolved. The germline V and J ends were trimmed by 5 bases and 1 base, with 14 bases remaining between them. The CDR3 length is 14 residues. Germline assignment: CDR1 SQVTM and CDR2 ANQGSEA. CDR3: CSVLRGGSNTEAFF. The CDR3 DNA reads as TGCAGCGTTCTTCGTGGAGGATCGAACACTGAAGCTTTCTTT.

The V call is TRBV5-6, the J call TRBJ2-3; D not certain. The CDR3 runs 13 residues. Germline lookup yields CDR1 SGHDT and CDR2 YYEEEE. Trimming left V 2 bases short and J 5 bases short, with 9 bases between. CDR3 sequence reads: CASSFATGDTQYF. DNA of the CDR3: TGTGCCAGCAGCTTTGCCACGGGAGATACGCAGTATTTT. The full variable domain, rest sourced from reference TRBV5-6 and TRBJ2-3, is DAGVTQSPTHLIKTRGQQVTLRCSPKSGHDTVSWYQQALGQGPQFIFQYYEEEERQRGNFPDRFSGHQFPNYSSELNVNALLLGDSALYLCASSFATGDTQYFGPGTRLTVL.